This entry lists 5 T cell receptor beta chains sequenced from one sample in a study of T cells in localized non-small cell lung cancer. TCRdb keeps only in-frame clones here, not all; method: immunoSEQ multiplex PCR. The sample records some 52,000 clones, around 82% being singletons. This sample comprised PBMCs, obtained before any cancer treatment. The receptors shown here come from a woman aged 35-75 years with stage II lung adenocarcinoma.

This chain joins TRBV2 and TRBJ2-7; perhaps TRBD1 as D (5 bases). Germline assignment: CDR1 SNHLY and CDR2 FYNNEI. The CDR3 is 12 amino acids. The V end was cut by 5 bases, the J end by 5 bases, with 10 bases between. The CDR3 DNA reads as TGTGCCAGCAGTTATCAGGGCAACGAGCAGTACTTC. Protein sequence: CASSYQGNEQYF.

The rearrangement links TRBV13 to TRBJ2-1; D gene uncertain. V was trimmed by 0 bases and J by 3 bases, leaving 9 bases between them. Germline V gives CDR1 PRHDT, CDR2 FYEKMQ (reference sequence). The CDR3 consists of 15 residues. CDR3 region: CASSLGPSYYNEQFF. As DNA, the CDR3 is TGTGCCAGCAGCTTAGGACCGTCGTACTACAATGAGCAGTTCTTC.

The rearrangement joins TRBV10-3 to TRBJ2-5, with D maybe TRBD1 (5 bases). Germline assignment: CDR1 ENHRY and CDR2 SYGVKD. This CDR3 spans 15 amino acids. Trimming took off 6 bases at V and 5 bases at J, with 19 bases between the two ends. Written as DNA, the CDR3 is TGTGCCATCAGCACATCGACAGCCTCGCGGGAGACCCAGTACTTC. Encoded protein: CAISTSTASRETQYF.

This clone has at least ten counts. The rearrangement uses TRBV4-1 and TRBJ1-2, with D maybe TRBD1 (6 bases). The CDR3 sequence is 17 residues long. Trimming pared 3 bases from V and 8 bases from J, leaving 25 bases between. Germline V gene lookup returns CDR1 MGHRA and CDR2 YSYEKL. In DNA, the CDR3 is TGCGCCAGCAGCCAGCCGGGACAAAGGCGGAATCAGGTGGGCTACACCTTC. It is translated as CASSQPGQRRNQVGYTF.

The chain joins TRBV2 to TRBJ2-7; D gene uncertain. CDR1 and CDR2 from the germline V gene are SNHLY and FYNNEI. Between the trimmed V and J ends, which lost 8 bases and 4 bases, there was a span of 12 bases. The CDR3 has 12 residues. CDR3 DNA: TGTGCCAGCCGTCGGACGCAGTACGAGCAGTACTTC. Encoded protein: CASRRTQYEQYF.